The clone carrying this TCR beta chain occurred many times. Germline CDR1 MDHEN, CDR2 SYDVKM. V gave up 2 bases and J gave up 1 base, with 6 bases separating them. The CDR3 is made up of 14 amino acids. TCRdb processed the RACE reads anew with MiXCR; each CDR3 protein has one entry. This table holds around 69,000 distinct CDR3 sequences, 9.8% found once. The record originates from a study of human T cells and chemical hapten exposure. Time point here: patch test 1, 2 weeks after DPC sensitization. As for treatment: therapeutic diphenylcyclopropenone sensitization with weekly scalp DPC. This sample comprised whole blood, obtained in connection with sensitization to the hapten diphenylcyclopropenone (DPC). The chain recombines TRBV28 with TRBJ2-1; tentatively, D is TRBD1 (5 bases). This receptor was identified in a woman between 40 and 50 years old with alopecia areata. Some clones in this sample may be carry-over from other donors' samples. CDR3 region: CASSLPGSYNEQFF. The CDR3 region has the DNA TGTGCCAGCAGTTTACCAGGGTCCTACAATGAGCAGTTCTTC. The whole variable domain, remainder taken from reference TRBV28 and TRBJ2-1, is DVKVTQSSRYLVKRTGEKVFLECVQDMDHENMFWYRQDPGLGLRLIYFSYDVKMKEKGDIPEGYSVSREKKERFSLILESASTNQTSMYLCASSLPGSYNEQFFGPGTRLTVL.